The clone carrying this T cell receptor beta chain was observed a few times. What it binds is not known. Treatment defined: oral pan-JAK inhibitor, 5-10 mg twice daily. The record originates from a study of CD8+ T cells in alopecia areata. General observations from the study: Lesional scalp displayed greater clonality than normal scalp, most notably in alopecia totalis/universalis. Sequencing of scalp samples also includes resident alphabeta T cells from normal skin.

In each case, RNA was isolated and then reverse transcribed into cDNA as the sequencing template. Method: immunoSEQ multiplex PCR; TCRdb's copy keeps in-frame clones and lacks some. This sample has 200,000 to 250,000 clones, with around three fifths found just once. CDR3 size: 15 residues. The V end lost 1 base, the J end lost 3 bases, and 12 bases lay between the germline ends. CDR1 is SGHTA, CDR2 FQGNSA, per germline. The TCR sequence derives from a human donor with alopecia areata. This specimen was CD4+ T cells sorted from blood, taken at week 4, from a patient treated with tofacitinib. The chain couples TRBV7-2 to TRBJ1-2; TRBD1 is a possible D gene (5 bases). CDR3 sequence (DNA): TGTGCCAGCAGCTTAGGGCAACTAGGGGACTATGGCTACACCTTC. It translates to CASSLGQLGDYGYTF.